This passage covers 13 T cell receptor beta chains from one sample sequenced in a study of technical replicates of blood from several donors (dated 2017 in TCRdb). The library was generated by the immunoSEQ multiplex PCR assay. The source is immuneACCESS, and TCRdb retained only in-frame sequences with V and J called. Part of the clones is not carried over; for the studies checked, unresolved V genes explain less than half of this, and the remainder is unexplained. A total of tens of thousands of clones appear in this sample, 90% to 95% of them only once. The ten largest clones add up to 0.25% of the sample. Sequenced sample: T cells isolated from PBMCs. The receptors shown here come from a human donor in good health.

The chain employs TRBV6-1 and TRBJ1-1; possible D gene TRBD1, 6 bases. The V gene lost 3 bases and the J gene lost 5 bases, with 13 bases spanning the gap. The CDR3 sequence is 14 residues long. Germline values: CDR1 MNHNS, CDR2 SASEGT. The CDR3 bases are TGTGCCAGCAGTGAGACAGGCGCGCGGACTGAAGCTTTCTTT. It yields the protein CASSETGARTEAFF.

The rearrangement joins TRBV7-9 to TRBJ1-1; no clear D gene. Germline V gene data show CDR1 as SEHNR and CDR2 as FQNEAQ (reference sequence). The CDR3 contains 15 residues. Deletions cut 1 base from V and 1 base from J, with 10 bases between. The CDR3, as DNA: TGTGCCAGCAGCTTAGAGCGGGTGGGGAACACTGAAGCTTTCTTT. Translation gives CASSLERVGNTEAFF.

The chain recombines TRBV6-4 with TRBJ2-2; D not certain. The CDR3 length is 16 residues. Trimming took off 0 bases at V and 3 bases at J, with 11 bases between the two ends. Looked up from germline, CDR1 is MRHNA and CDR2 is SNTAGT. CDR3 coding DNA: TGTGCCAGCAGTGACTCCCGACTGGCAGACACCGGGGAGCTGTTTTTT. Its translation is CASSDSRLADTGELFF.

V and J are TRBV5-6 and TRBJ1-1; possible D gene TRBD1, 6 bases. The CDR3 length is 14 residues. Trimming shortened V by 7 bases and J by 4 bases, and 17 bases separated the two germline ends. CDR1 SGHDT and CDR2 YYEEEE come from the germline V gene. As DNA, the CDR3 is TGTGCCAGCGGTTTAGGGGACACAACCACTGAAGCTTTCTTT. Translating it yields CASGLGDTTTEAFF.

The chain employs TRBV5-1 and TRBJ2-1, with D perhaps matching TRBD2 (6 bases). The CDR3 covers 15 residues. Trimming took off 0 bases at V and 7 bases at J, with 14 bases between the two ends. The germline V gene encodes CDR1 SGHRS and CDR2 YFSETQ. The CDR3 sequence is CASSLGLGDGNEQFF. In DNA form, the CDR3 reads TGCGCCAGCAGCTTGGGACTAGGTGATGGTAATGAGCAGTTCTTC.

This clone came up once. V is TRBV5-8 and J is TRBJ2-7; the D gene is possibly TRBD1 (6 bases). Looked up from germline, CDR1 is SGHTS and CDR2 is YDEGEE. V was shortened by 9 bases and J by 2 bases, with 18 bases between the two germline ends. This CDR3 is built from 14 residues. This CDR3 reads CATQIPGHTYEQYF. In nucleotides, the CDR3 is TGTGCCACCCAAATTCCGGGACACACCTACGAGCAGTACTTC.

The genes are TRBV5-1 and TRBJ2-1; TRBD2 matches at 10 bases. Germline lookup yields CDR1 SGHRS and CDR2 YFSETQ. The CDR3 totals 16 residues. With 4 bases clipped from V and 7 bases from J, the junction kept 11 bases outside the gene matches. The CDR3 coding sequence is TGCGCCAGCAGCCCAACCCGTAGCGGGAGGTTAAATGAGCAGTTCTTC. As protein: CASSPTRSGRLNEQFF.

CDR3 sequence (DNA): TGTGCCAGCAGTCCCCCAGGGAGGGGAAACACCATATATTTT. Its protein is CASSPPGRGNTIYF. The J gene is TRBJ1-3, the V gene TRBV6-5, with a possible D match to TRBD1 (5 bases). V was pared by 5 bases and J by 4 bases, with 12 bases between. This CDR3 is built from 14 residues. Germline lookup yields CDR1 MNHEY and CDR2 SVGAGI.

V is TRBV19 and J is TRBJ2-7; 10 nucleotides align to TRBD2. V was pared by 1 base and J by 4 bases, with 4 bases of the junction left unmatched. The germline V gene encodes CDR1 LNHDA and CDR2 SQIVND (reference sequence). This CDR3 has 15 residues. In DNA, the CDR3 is TGTGCCAGTAGTATAGGGACTAGCGGAACTTACGAGCAGTACTTC. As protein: CASSIGTSGTYEQYF.

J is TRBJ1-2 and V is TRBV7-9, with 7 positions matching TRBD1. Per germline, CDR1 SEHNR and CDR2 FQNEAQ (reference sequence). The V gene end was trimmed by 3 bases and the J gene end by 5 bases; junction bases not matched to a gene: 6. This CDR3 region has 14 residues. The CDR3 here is CASSFRQGVYGYTF. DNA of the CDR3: TGTGCCAGCAGCTTTCGGCAGGGGGTTTATGGCTACACCTTC.

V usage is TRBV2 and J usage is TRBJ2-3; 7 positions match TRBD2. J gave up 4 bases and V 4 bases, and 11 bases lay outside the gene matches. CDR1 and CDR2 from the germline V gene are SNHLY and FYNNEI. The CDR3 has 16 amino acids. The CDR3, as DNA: TGTGCCAGCAGTGCGATTCGGGGGGAGAGGGCAGATACGCAGTATTTT. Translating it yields CASSAIRGERADTQYF.

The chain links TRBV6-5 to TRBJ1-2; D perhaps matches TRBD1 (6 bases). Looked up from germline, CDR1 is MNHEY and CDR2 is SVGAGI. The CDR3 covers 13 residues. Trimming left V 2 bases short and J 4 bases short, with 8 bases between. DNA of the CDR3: TGTGCCAGCAGTTACGGGGGCCCCTATGGCTACACCTTC. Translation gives CASSYGGPYGYTF.

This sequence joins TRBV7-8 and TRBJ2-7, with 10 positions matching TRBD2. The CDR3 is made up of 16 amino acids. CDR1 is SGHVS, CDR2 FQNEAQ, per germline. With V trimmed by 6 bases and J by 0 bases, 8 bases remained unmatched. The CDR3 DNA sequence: TGTGCCAGCAGTGAAGGACTAGCGGCCTCCTCCTACGAGCAGTACTTC. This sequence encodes CASSEGLAASSYEQYF.